This TCR beta chain was recorded in a study of T-cell reconstitution after alpha-beta-depleted transplantation in children. Whole-study results and caveats: At one year after transplant, newly produced T cells mostly accounted for T-cell counts and diversity. Recipient T cells and thymic progenitors that survived were the source of the high TCRbeta diversity seen at day 60 in some patients. Several hundred rapidly expanded clones from non-depleted graft cells reportedly supplied alpha-beta T cells about two months post-transplant.

This clonotype was counted only a few times. What it binds is unknown. A read error may produce the germline difference seen at one junction end. Unique molecular identifiers were used to barcode this TCRbeta library. TCRdb ran MiXCR on the PCR reads and lists one entry per CDR3 protein. In the table there are around 210,000 distinct CDR3 sequences, approximately 6.9% of which are singletons. This CDR3 comprises 14 residues. In germline, CDR1 is MNHEY, CDR2 SMNVEV (reference sequence). The rearrangement joins TRBV27 to TRBJ2-5; possible D gene TRBD2, 6 bases. This clonotype was obtained from a boy younger than 10 with acute lymphoblastic leukemia, due to receive a stem cell transplant. This material consisted of PBMCs, taken before TCRalphabeta/CD19-depleted stem cell transplant. CDR3 loop: CAVGSGAFQETQYF. CDR3 coding DNA: TGCGCCGTGGGTAGCGGAGCTTTCCAAGAGACCCAGTACTTC.